One sample yielded the 2 T cell receptor beta chains listed below, sequenced in a study of CD8+ T cells in alopecia areata. Stated treatment: oral pan-JAK inhibitor, 5-10 mg twice daily. Sequencing used cDNA as its template, made by extracting RNA and reverse transcribing it. Generated by immunoSEQ multiplex PCR, the TCRdb table keeps only in-frame clones and is missing some. Here the sample spans roughly 190,000 clones, 60% being singletons. Material: CD4+ T cells sorted from blood, obtained at week 24, from a patient treated with tofacitinib. These TCRs come from a human donor with alopecia areata.

The chain combines TRBV5-1 with TRBJ2-5; 13 nucleotides align to TRBD2. Germline V CDR1 and CDR2: SGHRS, YFSETQ. Losses at the gene ends were 2 bases for V and 6 bases for J; bases not matched to a gene: 4. This CDR3 spans 15 amino acids. This CDR3 reads CASSLLAGGPQTQYF. In nucleotides, the CDR3 is TGCGCCAGCAGCTTACTAGCGGGGGGGCCACAGACCCAGTACTTC.

J is TRBJ2-5 and V is TRBV9, with D unresolved. CDR3 length: 15 residues. CDR1 is SGDLS and CDR2 is YYNGEE in the germline V gene. V gave up 1 base and J gave up 3 bases, with 13 bases separating them. CDR3 sequence (DNA): TGTGCCAGCAGCGTATCTGAGACGAGAAAAGAGACCCAGTACTTC. As protein: CASSVSETRKETQYF.